Sequencing of this TCR beta chain was carried out in a study of blood T cell repertoires in COVID-19. Germline lookup yields CDR1 LNHDA and CDR2 SQIVND (reference sequence). V was trimmed by 2 bases and J by 5 bases, leaving 13 bases between them. The CDR3 consists of 15 residues. In the original processing: Scientists estimated how many nucleated cells there were by amplifying reference gene primers. Produced via immunoSEQ multiplex PCR; TCRdb's table is partial and in-frame only. That table gives V, J and clone size, and the DNA gave D and trimming. The data hold roughly 300,000 clones, with more than 70% observed a single time.

The sample was peripheral blood. The genes are TRBV19 and TRBJ1-5; D not resolved. The sequence came from a man younger than 35 who had recovered from COVID-19. As DNA, the CDR3 is TGTGCCAGTAGTATATGGGGAGAAGCCCATCAGCCCCAGCATTTT. Protein product: CASSIWGEAHQPQHF.